This T cell receptor beta chain was captured in a study of blood T cell repertoires in COVID-19. About the research overall: In each case, the material was cDNA or gDNA derived from T cells, B-cell-depleted T cells, or PBMCs.

As handled by the study authors: Amplification of reference gene primers was used by the study to estimate nucleated cell counts. Produced via immunoSEQ multiplex PCR; TCRdb's table is partial and in-frame only. Clone size and the V and J calls come from that table; the DNA yielded D and trimming. The data contain about 90,000 clones, more than 80% of them singletons. The CDR3 spans 18 residues. The V gene's germline CDR1 is MDHEN and CDR2 SYDVKM. Trimming removed 2 bases from V and 3 bases from J; junction bases left unmatched: 15. Sequenced material: peripheral blood. The chain joins TRBV28 to TRBJ1-1, with TRBD1 matching 7 bases. The clonotype was recovered from a woman in her 70s with acute or convalescent COVID-19. CDR3 bases: TGTGCCAGCAGTTTACGCGTCAGGGGGTCTGGGTTAGACACTGAAGCTTTCTTT. Translating gives CASSLRVRGSGLDTEAFF.